This TCR beta chain was recovered during a study of shared clonotypes between healthy human individuals. When replicate PCRs were run on unsorted PBMC, they used approximately 0.3 ug DNA, approximately 28,000 T cell genomes. Original methodology: ImmunoSEQ yielded junction-only sequences lacking quality scores, so filtering differed. Some clones are missing from TCRdb's copy, which holds only in-frame ones; the method was immunoSEQ multiplex PCR. From that table come the V and J calls and clone size; the DNA was used to work out D and trimming. This sample carries about 500,000 clones, approximately 71% of them seen once, and the ten largest clones take approximately 12%. The germline gives CDR1 SGHTS, CDR2 YDEGEE. The V and J ends lost 0 bases and 10 bases respectively, with 7 bases between them. This CDR3 spans 11 amino acids.

Sequencing was done on a sample of PBMCs. The V call is TRBV5-8, the J call TRBJ2-5; TRBD2 might be the D (5 bases). This TCR was recovered from a middle-aged woman in good health. Some clones in this sample may be carry-over from other donors' samples. The CDR3 nucleotides read TGTGCCAGCAGCTTGGGTGAGGGCCAGTACTTC. As protein: CASSLGEGQYF.